The sequence of this T cell receptor beta chain was determined in a study of blood T cell repertoires in COVID-19. Turning to the study itself: The study drew acute and convalescent COVID-19 samples from the United States, Italy and Spain. In each case, the material was cDNA or gDNA derived from T cells, B-cell-depleted T cells, or PBMCs.

In the study's own analysis: Nucleated cell number was recorded as an estimate derived from reference gene primer amplification. Assay used: immunoSEQ multiplex PCR; TCRdb lists only in-frame clones, some missing. The DNA gave D and trimming, while V, J and clone size come from that table. This sample has about 210,000 clones, with around 86% found just once. This CDR3 is 14 amino acids long. The V gene lost 6 bases and the J gene lost 2 bases, with 14 bases spanning the gap. Germline V gives CDR1 SGHTA, CDR2 FQGNSA. Cohorts were determined from participant-reported clinical history. The clonotype comes from a woman aged 45-65 years with acute COVID-19. The chain joins TRBV7-2 to TRBJ2-7; TRBD1 is a possible D gene (5 bases). The sequenced sample was PBMCs or T cells enriched from blood (not recorded which). The CDR3 loop reads CASSPGAATYEQYF. The CDR3 DNA sequence: TGTGCCAGCAGTCCTGGGGCCGCTACCTACGAGCAGTACTTC. The full variable domain, its missing parts supplied by reference TRBV7-2 and TRBJ2-7, is GAGVSQSPSNKVTEKGKDVELRCDPISGHTALYWYRQSLGQGLEFLIYFQGNSAPDKSGLPSDRFSAERTGGSVSTLTIQRTQQEDSAVYLCASSPGAATYEQYFGPGTRLTVT.